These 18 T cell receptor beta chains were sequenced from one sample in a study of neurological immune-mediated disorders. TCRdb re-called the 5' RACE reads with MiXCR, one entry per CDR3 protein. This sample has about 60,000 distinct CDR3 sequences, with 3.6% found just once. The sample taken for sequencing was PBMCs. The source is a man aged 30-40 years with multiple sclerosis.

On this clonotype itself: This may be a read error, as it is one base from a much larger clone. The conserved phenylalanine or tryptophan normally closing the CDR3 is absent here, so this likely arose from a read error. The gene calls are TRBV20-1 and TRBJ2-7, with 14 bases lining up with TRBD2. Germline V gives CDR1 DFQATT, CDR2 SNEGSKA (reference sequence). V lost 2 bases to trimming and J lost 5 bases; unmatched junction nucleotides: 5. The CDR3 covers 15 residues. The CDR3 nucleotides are TGCAGTGCTAGACTGGGACTAGCGGGAGCCAACGAGCAGTACATC. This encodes CSARLGLAGANEQYI.

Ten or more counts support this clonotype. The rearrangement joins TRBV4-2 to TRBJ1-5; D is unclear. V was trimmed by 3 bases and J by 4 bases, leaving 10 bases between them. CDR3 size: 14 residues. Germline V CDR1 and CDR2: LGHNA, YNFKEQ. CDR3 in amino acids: CASSHRGKNQPQHF. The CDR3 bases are TGTGCCAGCAGCCATCGCGGGAAAAATCAGCCCCAGCATTTT.

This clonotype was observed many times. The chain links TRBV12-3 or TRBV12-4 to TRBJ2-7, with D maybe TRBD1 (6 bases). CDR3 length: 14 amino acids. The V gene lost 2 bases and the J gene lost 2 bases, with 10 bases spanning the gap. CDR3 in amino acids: CASSLLGHPYEQYF. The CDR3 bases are TGTGCCAGCAGTTTATTGGGACACCCCTACGAGCAGTACTTC.

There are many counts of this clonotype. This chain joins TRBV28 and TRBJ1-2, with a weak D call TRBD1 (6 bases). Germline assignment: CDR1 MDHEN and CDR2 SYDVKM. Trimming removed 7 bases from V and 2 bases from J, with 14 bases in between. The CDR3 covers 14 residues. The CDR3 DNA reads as TGTGCCAGCACCCCAGGACAGCCAAACTATGGCTACACCTTC. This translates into CASTPGQPNYGYTF.

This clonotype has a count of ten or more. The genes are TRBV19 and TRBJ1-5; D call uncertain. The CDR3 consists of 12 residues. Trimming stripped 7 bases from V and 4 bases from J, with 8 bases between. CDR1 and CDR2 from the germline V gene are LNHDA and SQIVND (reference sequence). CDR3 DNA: TGTGCCAGTAACGTAGGGAATCAGCCCCAGCATTTT. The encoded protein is CASNVGNQPQHF.

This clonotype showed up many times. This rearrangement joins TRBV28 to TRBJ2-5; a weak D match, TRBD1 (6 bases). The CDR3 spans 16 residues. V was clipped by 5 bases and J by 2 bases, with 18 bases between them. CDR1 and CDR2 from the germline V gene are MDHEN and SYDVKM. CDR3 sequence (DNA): TGTGCCAGCAGTCCATCCCCAGGGGCAGGGCAAGAGACCCAGTACTTC. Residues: CASSPSPGAGQETQYF.

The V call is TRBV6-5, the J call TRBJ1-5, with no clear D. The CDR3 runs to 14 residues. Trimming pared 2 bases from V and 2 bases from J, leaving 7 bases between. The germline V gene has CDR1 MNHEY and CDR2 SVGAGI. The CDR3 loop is CASSYDAGNQPQHF. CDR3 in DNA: TGTGCCAGCAGTTACGACGCGGGCAATCAGCCCCAGCATTTT.

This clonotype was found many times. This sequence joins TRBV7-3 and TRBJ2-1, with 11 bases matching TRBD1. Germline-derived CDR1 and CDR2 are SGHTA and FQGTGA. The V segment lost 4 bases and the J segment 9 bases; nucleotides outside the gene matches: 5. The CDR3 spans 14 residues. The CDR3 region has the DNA TGTGCCAGCAGCTCCGGACAGGGGGCTTCTGAGCAGTTCTTC. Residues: CASSSGQGASEQFF. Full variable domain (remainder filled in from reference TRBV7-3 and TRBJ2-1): GAGVSQTPSNKVTEKGKYVELRCDPISGHTALYWYRQSLGQGPEFLIYFQGTGAADDSGLPNDRFFAVRPEGSVSTLKIQRTERGDSAVYLCASSSGQGASEQFFGPGTRLTVL.

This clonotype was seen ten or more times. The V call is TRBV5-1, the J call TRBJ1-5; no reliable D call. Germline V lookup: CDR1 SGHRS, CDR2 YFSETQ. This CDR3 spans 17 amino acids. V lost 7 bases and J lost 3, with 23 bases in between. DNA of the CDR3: TGCGCCAGCCCCATTCGAGTAGGCGGTTCAGACAATCAGCCCCAGCATTTT. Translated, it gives CASPIRVGGSDNQPQHF.

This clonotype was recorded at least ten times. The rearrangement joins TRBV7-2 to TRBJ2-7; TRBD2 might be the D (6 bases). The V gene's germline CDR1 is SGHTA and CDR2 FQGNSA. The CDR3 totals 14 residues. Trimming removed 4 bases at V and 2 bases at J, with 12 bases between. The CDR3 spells CASSSGTYAYEQYF. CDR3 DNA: TGTGCCAGCAGCTCAGGGACTTACGCCTACGAGCAGTACTTC.

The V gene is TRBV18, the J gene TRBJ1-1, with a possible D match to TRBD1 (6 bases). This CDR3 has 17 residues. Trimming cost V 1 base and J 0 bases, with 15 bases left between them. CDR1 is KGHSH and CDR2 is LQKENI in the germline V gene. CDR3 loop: CASSPHEWTAMNTEAFF. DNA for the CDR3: TGTGCCAGCTCACCACACGAGTGGACAGCGATGAACACTGAAGCTTTCTTT.

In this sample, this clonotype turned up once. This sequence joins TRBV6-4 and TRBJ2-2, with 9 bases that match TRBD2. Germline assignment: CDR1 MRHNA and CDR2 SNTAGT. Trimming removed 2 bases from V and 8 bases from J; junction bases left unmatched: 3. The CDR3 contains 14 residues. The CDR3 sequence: CASSDGTSQGELFF. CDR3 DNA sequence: TGTGCCAGCAGTGACGGGACTAGCCAAGGGGAGCTGTTTTTT.

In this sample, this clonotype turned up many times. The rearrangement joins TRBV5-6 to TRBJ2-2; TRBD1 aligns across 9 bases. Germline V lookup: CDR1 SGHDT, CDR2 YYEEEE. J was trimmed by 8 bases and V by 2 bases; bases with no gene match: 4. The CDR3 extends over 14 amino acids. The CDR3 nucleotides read TGTGCCAGCAGCTTAGGACAGGGGACTGGGGAGCTGTTTTTT. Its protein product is CASSLGQGTGELFF.

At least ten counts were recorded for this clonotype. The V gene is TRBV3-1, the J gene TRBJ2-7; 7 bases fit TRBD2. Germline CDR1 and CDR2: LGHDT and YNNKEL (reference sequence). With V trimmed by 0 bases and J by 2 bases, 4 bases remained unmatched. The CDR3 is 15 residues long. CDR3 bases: TGTGCCAGCAGCCAAGAAGAGGGAGGGCCCTACGAGCAGTACTTC. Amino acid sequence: CASSQEEGGPYEQYF.

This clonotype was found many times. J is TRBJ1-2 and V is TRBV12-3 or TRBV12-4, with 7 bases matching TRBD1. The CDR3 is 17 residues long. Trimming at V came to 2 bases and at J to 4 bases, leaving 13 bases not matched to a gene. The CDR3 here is CASSLRLEGTAGYGYTF. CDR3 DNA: TGTGCCAGCAGTTTAAGATTGGAAGGGACAGCAGGCTATGGCTACACCTTC.

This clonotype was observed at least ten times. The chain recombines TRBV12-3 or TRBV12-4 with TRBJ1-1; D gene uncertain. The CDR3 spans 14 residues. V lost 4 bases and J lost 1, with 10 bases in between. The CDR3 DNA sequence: TGTGCCAGCAGTTCATTCGCCCCGAACACTGAAGCTTTCTTT. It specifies CASSSFAPNTEAFF.

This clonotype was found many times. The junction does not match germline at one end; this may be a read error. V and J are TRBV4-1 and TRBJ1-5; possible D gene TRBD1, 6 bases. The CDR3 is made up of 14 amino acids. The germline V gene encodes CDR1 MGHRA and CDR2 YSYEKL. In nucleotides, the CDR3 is TGCGCCAGCAGCCTTAAGGACAGCAATCAGCCCCAGAATTTT. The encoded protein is CASSLKDSNQPQNF.

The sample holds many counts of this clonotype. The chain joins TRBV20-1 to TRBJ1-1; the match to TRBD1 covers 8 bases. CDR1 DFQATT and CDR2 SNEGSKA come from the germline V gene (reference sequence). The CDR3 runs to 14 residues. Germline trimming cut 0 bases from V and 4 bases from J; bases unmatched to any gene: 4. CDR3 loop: CSARDQGAGTEAFF. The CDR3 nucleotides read TGCAGTGCTAGAGATCAGGGGGCAGGCACTGAAGCTTTCTTT.